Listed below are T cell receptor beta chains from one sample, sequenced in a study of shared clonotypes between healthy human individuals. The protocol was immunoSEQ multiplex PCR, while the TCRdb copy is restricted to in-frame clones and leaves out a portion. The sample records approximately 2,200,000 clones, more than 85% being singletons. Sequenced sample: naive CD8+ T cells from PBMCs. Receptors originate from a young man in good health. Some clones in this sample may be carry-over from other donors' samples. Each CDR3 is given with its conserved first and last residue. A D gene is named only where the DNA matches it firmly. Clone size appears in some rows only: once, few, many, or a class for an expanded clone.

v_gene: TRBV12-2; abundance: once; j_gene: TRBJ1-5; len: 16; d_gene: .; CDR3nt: TGTGCAAGTCGCCCTAGGTGGTATCTCAGGGGACAGCCCCAGCATTTT; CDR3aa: CASRPRWYLRGQPQHF
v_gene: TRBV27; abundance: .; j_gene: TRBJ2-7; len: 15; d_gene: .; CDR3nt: TGTGCCAGCAGTCCTGCCCAGGGCGGACTGTACGAGCAGTACTTC; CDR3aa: CASSPAQGGLYEQYF
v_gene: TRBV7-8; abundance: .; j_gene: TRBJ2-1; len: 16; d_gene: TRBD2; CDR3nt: TGTGCCAGCAGCTCCCGACTAGCGGGAGTCACCCGGGAGCAGTTCTTC; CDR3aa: CASSSRLAGVTREQFF
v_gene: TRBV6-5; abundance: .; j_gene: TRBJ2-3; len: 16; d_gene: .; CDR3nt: TGTGCCAGCAGTTTAGGCCAGGGGGAGGGGACAGATACGCAGTATTTT; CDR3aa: CASSLGQGEGTDTQYF
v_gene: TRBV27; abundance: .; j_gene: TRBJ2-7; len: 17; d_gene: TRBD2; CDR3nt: TGTGCCAGCAGTTTAAGGGTTACCGCGGCGGGAGCTTACGAGCAGTACTTC; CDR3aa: CASSLRVTAAGAYEQYF
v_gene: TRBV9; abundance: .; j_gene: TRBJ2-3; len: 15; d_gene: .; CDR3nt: TGTGCCAGCAGCGTAGGTGGAGGGGCGACAGATACGCAGTATTTT; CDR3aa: CASSVGGGATDTQYF
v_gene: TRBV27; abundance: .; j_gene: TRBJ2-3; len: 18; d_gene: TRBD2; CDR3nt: TGTGCCAGCAGTTTATTGCCTAGCGGACCGACTCGGACAGATACGCAGTATTTT; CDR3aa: CASSLLPSGPTRTDTQYF
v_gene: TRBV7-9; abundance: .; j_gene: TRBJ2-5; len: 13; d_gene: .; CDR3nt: TGTGCCAGCAGCTCTCATCCAGGGGAGACCCAGTACTTC; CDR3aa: CASSSHPGETQYF
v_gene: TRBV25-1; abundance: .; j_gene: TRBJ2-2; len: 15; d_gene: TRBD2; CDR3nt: TGTGCCAGCAGTCCTAGCGGCTCGAACACCGGGGAGCTGTTTTTT; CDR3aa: CASSPSGSNTGELFF
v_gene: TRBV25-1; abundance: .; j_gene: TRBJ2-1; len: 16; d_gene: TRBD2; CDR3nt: TGTGCCAGCAGTACCGAGGACCTAGCGGATAACAATGAGCAGTTCTTC; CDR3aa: CASSTEDLADNNEQFF
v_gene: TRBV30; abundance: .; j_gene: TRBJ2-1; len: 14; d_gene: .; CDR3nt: TGTGCCTGGAGTGTCTCGGGAAGCTACAATGAGCAGTTCTTC; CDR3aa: CAWSVSGSYNEQFF
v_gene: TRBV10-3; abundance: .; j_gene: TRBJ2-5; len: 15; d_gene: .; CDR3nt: TGTGCCATCAGTGAAATTCCTCTCCCGGGGGAGACCCAGTACTTC; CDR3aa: CAISEIPLPGETQYF
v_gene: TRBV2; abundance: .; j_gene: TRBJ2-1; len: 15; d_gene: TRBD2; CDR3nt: TGTGCCAGCCTCACTAGCGGGGCCCGCTACAATGAGCAGTTCTTC; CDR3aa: CASLTSGARYNEQFF
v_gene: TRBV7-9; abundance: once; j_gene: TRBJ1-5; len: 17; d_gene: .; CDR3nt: TGTGCCAGCAGCTTAGCAGGGGAAGATGGAAGCAATCAGCCCCAGCATTTT; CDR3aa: CASSLAGEDGSNQPQHF
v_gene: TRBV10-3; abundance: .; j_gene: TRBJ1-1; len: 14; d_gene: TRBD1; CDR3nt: TGTGCCATCAGGGGGACAGGGGCGAACACTGAAGCTTTCTTT; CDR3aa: CAIRGTGANTEAFF
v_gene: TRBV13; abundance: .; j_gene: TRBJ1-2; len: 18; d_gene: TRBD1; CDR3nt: TGTGCCAGCAGCCCCCCCCGGGACAGGGGGCCGGAGCACTATGGCTACACCTTC; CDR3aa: CASSPPRDRGPEHYGYTF
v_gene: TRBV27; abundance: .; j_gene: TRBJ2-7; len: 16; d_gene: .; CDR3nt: TGTGCCAGCAGTTTAACAGCCGCGGCCGGGACCCGGCTACGGTACTTC; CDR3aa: CASSLTAAAGTRLRYF
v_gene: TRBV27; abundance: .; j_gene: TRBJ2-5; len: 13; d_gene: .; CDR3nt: TGTGCCAGCATAGGGGGGGCTGGTGAGACCCAGTACTTC; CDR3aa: CASIGGAGETQYF
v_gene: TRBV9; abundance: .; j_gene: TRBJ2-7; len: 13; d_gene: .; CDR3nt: TGTGCCAGCAGCTCGGGCGGCTCCTACGAGCAGTACTTC; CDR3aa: CASSSGGSYEQYF
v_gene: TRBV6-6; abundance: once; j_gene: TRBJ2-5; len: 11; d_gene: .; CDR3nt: TGTGCCAGCAGTTACTCGACGGATTGGTACTTC; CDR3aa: CASSYSTDWYF
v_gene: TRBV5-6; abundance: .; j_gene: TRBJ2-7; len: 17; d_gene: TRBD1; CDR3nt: TGTGCCAGCAGCTTGTGGTCGGGACAGGGGGGGGCCTACGAGCAGTACTTC; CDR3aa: CASSLWSGQGGAYEQYF
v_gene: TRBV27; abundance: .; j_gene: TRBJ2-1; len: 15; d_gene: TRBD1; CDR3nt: TGTGCCAGCAGCAACTCGGGACAGGGATGGGATGAGCAGTTCTTC; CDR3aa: CASSNSGQGWDEQFF
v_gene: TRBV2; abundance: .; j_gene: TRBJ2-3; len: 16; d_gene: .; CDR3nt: TGTGCCAGCTCAATTCCCCGGGACTGGGGCACAGATACGCAGTATTTT; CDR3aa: CASSIPRDWGTDTQYF
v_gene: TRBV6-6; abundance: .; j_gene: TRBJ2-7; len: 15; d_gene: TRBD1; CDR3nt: TGTGCCAGCAGTTACTCAGGGGACAGCCCCTACGAGCAGTACTTC; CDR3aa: CASSYSGDSPYEQYF